These T cell receptor beta chains were read from a single sample in a study of blood T cell repertoires in COVID-19. Assay used: immunoSEQ multiplex PCR; TCRdb lists only in-frame clones, some missing. The sample has about 150,000 clones; 89% are singletons. Material: peripheral blood. Receptors were obtained from a man in his 60s with acute or convalescent COVID-19. Both conserved end residues are part of each CDR3. D genes are given only for firm matches. Clone size is shown for a subset of rows, as once, few, many or a class of expanded clone.

TRBJ2-3 TRBV27 . TRBD1 CASRWTGGDTQYF TGTGCCAGCAGATGGACAGGGGGAGATACGCAGTATTTT
TRBJ1-1 TRBV27 . . CASSWGRNTEAFF TGTGCCAGCAGTTGGGGGCGAAACACTGAAGCTTTCTTT
TRBJ1-4 TRBV9 . . CASSPHRSTNEKLFF TGTGCCAGCAGCCCCCACAGATCAACTAATGAAAAACTGTTTTTT
TRBJ1-1 TRBV3-1/TRBV3-2 . TRBD1 CASSPSSGTGGKAFF TGTGCCAGCAGCCCTAGTTCCGGGACAGGGGGGAAAGCTTTCTTT
TRBJ1-2 TRBV9 . . CASSVIPQDTNYGYTF TGTGCCAGCAGCGTAATCCCACAGGACACAAACTATGGCTACACCTTC
TRBJ1-5 TRBV9 . TRBD1 CASSADRGDQPQHF TGTGCCAGCAGCGCGGACAGGGGAGATCAGCCCCAGCATTTT
TRBJ2-2 TRBV2 . TRBD1 CASLGQGSGELFF TGTGCCAGCTTAGGACAGGGAAGCGGGGAGCTGTTTTTT
TRBJ2-2 TRBV3-1/TRBV3-2 . TRBD1 CASSPTGTGNTGELFF TGTGCCAGCAGCCCGACCGGGACAGGGAACACCGGGGAGCTGTTTTTT
TRBJ1-5 TRBV5-1 . TRBD1 CASRHRQGSPYSNQPQHF TGCGCCAGCAGACACCGACAGGGTAGTCCTTATAGCAATCAGCCCCAGCATTTT
TRBJ2-5 TRBV24-1 . TRBD2 CATSDFGRGGVETQYF TGTGCCACCAGTGATTTTGGGCGCGGGGGGGTAGAGACCCAGTACTTC
TRBJ2-7 TRBV2 . TRBD2 CASSEGRGAPYEQYF TGTGCCAGCAGTGAAGGGCGGGGGGCCCCCTACGAGCAGTACTTC
TRBJ2-3 TRBV5-1 . TRBD1 CASARSSRTGQGPDTQYF TGCGCCAGCGCCCGATCTTCGAGAACGGGACAGGGACCAGATACGCAGTATTTT
TRBJ2-7 TRBV11-2 . . CASSLDFREQYF TGTGCCAGCAGCTTAGATTTTCGGGAGCAGTACTTC
TRBJ1-4 TRBV6-5 . . CASSNDGRANEKLFF TGTGCCAGCAGCAACGACGGGCGGGCTAATGAAAAACTGTTTTTT
TRBJ2-7 TRBV6-1 . . CASSEAVGRGTYEQYF TGTGCCAGCAGTGAAGCCGTTGGCCGAGGCACCTACGAGCAGTACTTC
TRBJ1-4 TRBV5-6 . . CASSFLRTGSTNEKLFF TGTGCCAGCAGCTTCCTACGTACAGGCTCAACTAATGAAAAACTGTTTTTT
TRBJ1-1 TRBV7-9 . TRBD1 CASSPGGFVAFF TGTGCCAGCAGCCCAGGGGGATTCGTAGCTTTCTTT
TRBJ2-7 TRBV5-1 once TRBD1 CASSFRGFDEQYF TGCGCCAGCAGCTTCAGGGGGTTCGACGAGCAGTACTTC
TRBJ2-7 TRBV15 . TRBD1 CATSFGQGVYEQYF TGTGCCACCAGCTTCGGACAGGGGGTTTACGAGCAGTACTTC
TRBJ2-4 TRBV9 few TRBD1 CASRAGGSNIQYF TGTGCCAGCAGAGCAGGGGGTAGCAACATTCAGTACTTC
TRBJ1-4 TRBV11-2 few TRBD1 CASSRPDRAGEKLFF TGTGCCAGCAGCCGCCCCGACAGGGCGGGCGAAAAACTGTTTTTT
TRBJ2-7 TRBV18 . TRBD1 CASSPDRGHQEQYF TGTGCCAGCTCACCGGATAGGGGGCATCAGGAGCAGTACTTC
TRBJ1-6 TRBV19 . . CASSRTGLGSPLHF TGTGCCAGTAGTAGAACAGGGTTGGGTTCACCCCTCCACTTT
TRBJ2-7 TRBV24-1 . . CATTSRPAMRSEQYF TGTGCCACCACTTCTAGGCCCGCGATGAGGAGCGAGCAGTACTTC
TRBJ2-1 TRBV11-2 . . CASSLGSSEQFF TGTGCCAGCAGCTTAGGTTCGTCTGAGCAGTTCTTC
TRBJ1-6 TRBV19 . TRBD1 CASSIEFKPGQGLNSPLHF TGTGCCAGTAGTATAGAATTTAAACCGGGACAGGGATTGAATTCACCCCTCCACTTT
TRBJ2-7 TRBV19 . . CASSMGHPYEQYF TGTGCCAGTAGTATGGGACACCCCTACGAGCAGTACTTC
TRBJ2-7 TRBV4-1 . . CASSQEKGGGSYEQYF TGCGCCAGCAGCCAAGAGAAGGGGGGGGGCTCCTACGAGCAGTACTTC
TRBJ1-2 TRBV25-1 few . CASSAIDLGAGGYTF TGTGCCAGCAGTGCCATAGACTTGGGGGCGGGTGGCTACACCTTC
TRBJ1-4 TRBV18 . . CASSPPPGRESGKLFF TGTGCCAGCTCACCACCACCGGGACGGGAGAGTGGAAAACTGTTTTTT
TRBJ2-2 TRBV15 few TRBD1 CATSRTRQGNTGELFF TGTGCCACCAGCAGAACCCGACAGGGGAACACCGGGGAGCTGTTTTTT
TRBJ2-5 TRBV30 . . CAWSPPGMTQYF TGTGCCTGGAGTCCCCCGGGTATGACCCAGTACTTC
TRBJ1-6 TRBV7-2 . TRBD1 CASRPPGTANSPLHF TGTGCCAGCAGGCCGCCCGGGACAGCCAATTCACCCCTCCACTTT
TRBJ1-2 TRBV6-4 . TRBD1 CASRGTGDYGYTF TGTGCCAGCCGCGGGACAGGGGACTATGGCTACACCTTC
TRBJ1-1 TRBV28 . . CASSSPTTGNTEAFF TGTGCCAGCAGTTCCCCTACTACAGGGAACACTGAAGCTTTCTTT
TRBJ1-2 TRBV4-2 . . CASSPGAMEEHGYTF TGTGCCAGCAGCCCTGGGGCGATGGAAGAGCATGGCTACACCTTC
TRBJ1-1 TRBV5-6 . TRBD1 CASSPGQGFTEAFF TGTGCCAGCAGCCCGGGACAGGGTTTTACTGAAGCTTTCTTT
TRBJ1-2 TRBV3-1/TRBV3-2 once TRBD1 CASSQKGGQGHYGYTF TGTGCCAGCAGCCAAAAAGGGGGACAGGGTCACTATGGCTACACCTTC
TRBJ2-2 TRBV7-2 . . CASSANSIRLTNTGELFF TGTGCCAGCAGCGCAAACAGTATCCGGCTTACGAACACCGGGGAGCTGTTTTTT
TRBJ1-1 TRBV6-6 once . CASSQLNTEAFF TGTGCCAGCAGCCAATTGAACACTGAAGCTTTCTTT
TRBJ2-7 TRBV4-1 . . CASSQLTGSYEQYF TGCGCCAGCAGCCAATTGACAGGTTCCTACGAGCAGTACTTC
TRBJ1-2 TRBV19 once TRBD1 CASSTTGDLSGYTF TGTGCCAGTAGTACCACAGGGGATCTCAGTGGCTACACCTTC
TRBJ2-7 TRBV10-3 . TRBD1 CAIAGGDRGFVQYF TGTGCCATCGCCGGGGGGGACAGGGGGTTCGTGCAGTACTTC
TRBJ1-2 TRBV2 . TRBD1 CASSEQGAVYGYTF TGTGCCAGCAGTGAACAGGGGGCTGTCTATGGCTACACCTTC
TRBJ2-3 TRBV4-1 . . CASSQDLSTDTQYF TGCGCCAGCAGCCAAGATCTCAGCACAGATACGCAGTATTTT
TRBJ2-1 TRBV10-3 once . CAISERGSEQFF TGTGCCATCAGTGAGCGGGGTTCGGAGCAGTTCTTC
TRBJ1-5 TRBV19 few . CASSILGGFNQPQHF TGTGCCAGTAGTATATTGGGGGGGTTCAATCAGCCCCAGCATTTT
TRBJ1-1 TRBV6-5 . . CASRVKGDTEAFF TGTGCCAGCAGGGTCAAGGGGGACACTGAAGCTTTCTTT
TRBJ2-3 TRBV4-2 . . CASSRGANPTHYTDTQYF TGTGCCAGCAGCCGCGGGGCTAACCCGACTCATTACACAGATACGCAGTATTTT